The clone carrying this TCR beta chain was picked up a small number of times. Its antigen is not identified. Other DNA sequences in the same sample also yield this CDR3. Division of CD4+ cells produced a CD45RA+ naive subset and a CD45RA-negative memory subset. The source of the sample is a study of shared clonotypes between healthy human individuals. In the study overall: CD4 naive and memory got three plates each, CD8 naive two, CD8 memory one. Overall study findings and caveats: Naive CD4 clonotypes overlapped across a handful of donors at around 4.7%.

In germline, CDR1 is MDHEN, CDR2 SYDVKM. This CDR3 is 13 amino acids long. V lost 2 bases, J lost 4 bases, and 8 bases lay in between. At deep level, the assay was performed. The data were produced by immunoSEQ multiplex PCR, yet TCRdb's version contains in-frame clones alone and is incomplete. The sample comprises 550,000 to 850,000 clones, roughly 72% of which are singletons, and 1.8% rests with the top ten. Sequenced: memory CD4+ T cells sorted from blood. As to subset: CD45RA-negative fraction. The sequence came from a woman under 40 in good health. The chain recombines TRBV28 with TRBJ1-2, with a possible D match to TRBD1 (5 bases). CDR3 sequence (DNA): TGTGCCAGCAGTTTAAGGGGAAGCTATGGCTACACCTTC. This codes for CASSLRGSYGYTF.